This T cell receptor beta chain was identified in a study of blood T cells in healthy people across ages. With a J-beta primer mix and a sample-barcoded 5' primer, a second PCR ran about 7 to 12 cycles. TCRdb re-called the 5' RACE reads with MiXCR, one entry per CDR3 protein. In the table there are 1.6 million or so distinct CDR3 sequences, roughly 30% of which are singletons. This clonotype was observed a handful of times. Its antigen is undetermined. Study-level findings and limits: Per million T cells, TCR beta diversity dropped roughly linearly as age increased.

The V segment lost 2 bases and the J segment 5 bases; nucleotides outside the gene matches: 18. CDR1 is SGHRS and CDR2 is YFSETQ in the germline V gene. The CDR3 totals 21 residues. It was about 9.4 milliliters of peripheral blood that were drawn from each donor. This chain joins TRBV5-1 and TRBJ2-3, with 15 nucleotides matching TRBD2. This TCR was recovered from a woman in her twenties or thirties in good health. Sequenced sample: blood. Written as DNA, the CDR3 is TGCGCCAGCAGCTTAGGAGCGACATTCGGGACTAGCGGGAGGAGAAGAGATACGCAGTATTTT. It encodes CASSLGATFGTSGRRRDTQYF. The full variable domain, in which reference TRBV5-1 and TRBJ2-3 provide the parts outside the CDR3, is KAGVTQTPRYLIKTRGQQVTLSCSPISGHRSVSWYQQTPGQGLQFLFEYFSETQRNKGNFPGRFSGRQFSNSRSEMNVSTLELGDSALYLCASSLGATFGTSGRRRDTQYFGPGTRLTVL.